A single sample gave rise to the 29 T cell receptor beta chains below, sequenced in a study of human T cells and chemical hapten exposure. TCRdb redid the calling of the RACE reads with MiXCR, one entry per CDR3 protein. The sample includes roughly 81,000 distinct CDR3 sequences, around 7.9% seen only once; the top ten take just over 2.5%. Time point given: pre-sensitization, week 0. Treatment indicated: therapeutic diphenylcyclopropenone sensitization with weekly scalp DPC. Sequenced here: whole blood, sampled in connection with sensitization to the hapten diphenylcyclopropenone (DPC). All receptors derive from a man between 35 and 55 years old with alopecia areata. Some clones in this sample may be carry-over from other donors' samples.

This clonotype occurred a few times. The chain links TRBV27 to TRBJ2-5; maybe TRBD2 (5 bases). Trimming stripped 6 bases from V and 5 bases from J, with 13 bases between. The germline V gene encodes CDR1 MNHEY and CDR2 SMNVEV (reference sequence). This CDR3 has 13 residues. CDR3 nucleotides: TGTGCCAGCAGCAGTTCGCGCGGGGAGACCCAGTACTTC. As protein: CASSSSRGETQYF.

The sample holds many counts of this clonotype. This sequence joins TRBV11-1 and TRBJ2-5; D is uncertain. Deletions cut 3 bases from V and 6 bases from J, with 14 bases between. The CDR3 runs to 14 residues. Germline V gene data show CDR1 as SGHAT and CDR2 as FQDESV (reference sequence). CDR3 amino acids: CASSFGSLEKTQYF. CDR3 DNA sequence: TGTGCCAGCAGCTTTGGTTCTCTTGAAAAGACCCAGTACTTC.

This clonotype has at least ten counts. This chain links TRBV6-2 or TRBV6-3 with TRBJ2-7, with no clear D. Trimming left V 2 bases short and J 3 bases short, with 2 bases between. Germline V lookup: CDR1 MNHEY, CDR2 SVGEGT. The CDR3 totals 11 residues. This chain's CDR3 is CASSYRYEQYF. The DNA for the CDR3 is TGTGCCAGCAGTTACCGCTACGAGCAGTACTTC.

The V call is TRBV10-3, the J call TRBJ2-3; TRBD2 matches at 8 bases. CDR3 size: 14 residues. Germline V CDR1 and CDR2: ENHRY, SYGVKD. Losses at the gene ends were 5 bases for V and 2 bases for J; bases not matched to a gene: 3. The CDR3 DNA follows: TGTGCCATCAGTTTAGCGGGGACCACAGATACGCAGTATTTT. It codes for CAISLAGTTDTQYF.

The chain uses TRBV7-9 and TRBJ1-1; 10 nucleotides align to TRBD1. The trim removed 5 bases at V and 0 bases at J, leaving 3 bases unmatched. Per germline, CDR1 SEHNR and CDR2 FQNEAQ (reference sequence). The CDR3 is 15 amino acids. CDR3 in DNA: TGTGCCAGCAGCAGAGGGACAGGGGTGAACACTGAAGCTTTCTTT. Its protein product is CASSRGTGVNTEAFF.

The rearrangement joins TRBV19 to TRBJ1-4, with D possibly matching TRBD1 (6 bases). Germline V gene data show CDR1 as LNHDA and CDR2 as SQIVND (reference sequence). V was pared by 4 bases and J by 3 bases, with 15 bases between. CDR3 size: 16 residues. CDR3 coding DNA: TGTGCCAGTAGTAGTCAGGGGTTAACAGCTAATGAAAAACTGTTTTTT. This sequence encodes CASSSQGLTANEKLFF.

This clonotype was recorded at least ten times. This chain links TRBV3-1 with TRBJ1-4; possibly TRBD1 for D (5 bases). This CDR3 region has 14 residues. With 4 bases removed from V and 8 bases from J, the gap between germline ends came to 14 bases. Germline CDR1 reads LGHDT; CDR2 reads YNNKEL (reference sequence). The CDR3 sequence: CASSPGRPLEKLFF. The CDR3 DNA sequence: TGTGCCAGCAGCCCGGGACGGCCGTTGGAAAAACTGTTTTTT.

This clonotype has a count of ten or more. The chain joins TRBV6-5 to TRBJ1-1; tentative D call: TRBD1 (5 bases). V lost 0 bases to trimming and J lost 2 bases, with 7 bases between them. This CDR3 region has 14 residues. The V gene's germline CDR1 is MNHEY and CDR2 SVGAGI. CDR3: CASSYSRGNTEAFF. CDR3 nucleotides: TGTGCCAGCAGTTACTCGAGGGGTAACACTGAAGCTTTCTTT.

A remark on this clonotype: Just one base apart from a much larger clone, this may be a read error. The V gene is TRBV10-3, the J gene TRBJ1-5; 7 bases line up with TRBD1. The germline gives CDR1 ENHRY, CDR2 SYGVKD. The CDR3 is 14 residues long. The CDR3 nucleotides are TGTGCCTTCAGTGGAGGACAGGAGAATCAGCCCCAGCATTTT. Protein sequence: CAFSGGQENQPQHF.

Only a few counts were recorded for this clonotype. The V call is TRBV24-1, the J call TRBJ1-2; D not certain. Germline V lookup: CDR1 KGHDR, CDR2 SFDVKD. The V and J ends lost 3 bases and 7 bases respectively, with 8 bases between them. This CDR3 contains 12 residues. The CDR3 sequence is CATSDGLVGYTF. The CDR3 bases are TGTGCCACCAGTGATGGCCTTGTTGGCTACACCTTC.

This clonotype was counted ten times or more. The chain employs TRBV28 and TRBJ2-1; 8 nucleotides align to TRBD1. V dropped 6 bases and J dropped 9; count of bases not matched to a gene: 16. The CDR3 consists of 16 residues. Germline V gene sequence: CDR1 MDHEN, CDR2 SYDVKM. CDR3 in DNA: TGTGCCAGCAGCCGGGCCGGGGGCAGGGGGCGCACTGAGCAGTTCTTC. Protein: CASSRAGGRGRTEQFF.

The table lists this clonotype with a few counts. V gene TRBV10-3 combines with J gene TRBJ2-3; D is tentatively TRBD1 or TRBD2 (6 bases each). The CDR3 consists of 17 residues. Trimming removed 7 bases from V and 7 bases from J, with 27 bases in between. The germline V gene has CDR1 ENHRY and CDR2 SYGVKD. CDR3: CAITIRDPGAENNTQYF. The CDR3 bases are TGTGCCATCACCATAAGGGACCCGGGGGCGGAAAATAATACGCAGTATTTT.

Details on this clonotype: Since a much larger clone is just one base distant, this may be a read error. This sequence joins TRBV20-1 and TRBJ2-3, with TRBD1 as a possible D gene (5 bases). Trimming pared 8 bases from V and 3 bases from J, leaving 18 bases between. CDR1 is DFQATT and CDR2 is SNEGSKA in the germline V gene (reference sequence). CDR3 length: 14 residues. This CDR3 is CSTFRQSSTDTQYF. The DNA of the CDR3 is TGCAGTACCTTTCGACAGAGCTCAACAGATACGCAGTATTTT.

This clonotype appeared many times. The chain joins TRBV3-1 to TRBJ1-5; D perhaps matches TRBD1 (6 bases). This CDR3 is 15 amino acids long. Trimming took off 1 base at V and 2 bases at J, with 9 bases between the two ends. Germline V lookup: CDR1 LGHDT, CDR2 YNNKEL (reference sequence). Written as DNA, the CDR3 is TGTGCCAGCAGCCAAGGCAGACAGGGCAATCAGCCCCAGCATTTT. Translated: CASSQGRQGNQPQHF.

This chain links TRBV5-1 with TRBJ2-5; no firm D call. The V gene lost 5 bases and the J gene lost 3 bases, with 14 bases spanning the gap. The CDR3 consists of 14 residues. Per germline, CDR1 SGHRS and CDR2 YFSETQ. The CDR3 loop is CASSHRPDKETQYF. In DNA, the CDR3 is TGCGCCAGCAGTCATAGGCCAGATAAAGAGACCCAGTACTTC.

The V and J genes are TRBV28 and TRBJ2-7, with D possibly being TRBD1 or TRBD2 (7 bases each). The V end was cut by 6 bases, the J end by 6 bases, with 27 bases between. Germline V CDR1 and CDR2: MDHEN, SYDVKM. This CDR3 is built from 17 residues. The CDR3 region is CASRMGGTTGTGGEQYV. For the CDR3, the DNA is TGTGCCAGCAGGATGGGGGGGACGACAGGGACGGGGGGCGAGCAGTACGTC.

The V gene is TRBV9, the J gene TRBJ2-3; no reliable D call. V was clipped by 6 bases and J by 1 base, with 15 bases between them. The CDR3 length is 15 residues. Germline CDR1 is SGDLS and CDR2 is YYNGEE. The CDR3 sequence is CASTLHNIGTDTQYF. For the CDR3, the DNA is TGTGCCAGCACCTTACATAACATAGGCACAGATACGCAGTATTTT.

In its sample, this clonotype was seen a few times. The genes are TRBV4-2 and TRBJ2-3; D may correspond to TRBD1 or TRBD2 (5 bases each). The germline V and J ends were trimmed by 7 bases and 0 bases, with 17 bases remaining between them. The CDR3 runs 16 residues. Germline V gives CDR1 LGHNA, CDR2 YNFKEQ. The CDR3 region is CASNHFRDHSTDTQYF. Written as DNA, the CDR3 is TGTGCCAGCAACCATTTCCGGGACCATAGCACAGATACGCAGTATTTT.

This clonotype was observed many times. The CDR3 DNA sequence: TGTGCCTGGAGTGTACGAGACAATGAGCAGTTCTTC. It codes for CAWSVRDNEQFF. The chain couples TRBV30 to TRBJ2-1; D remains unclear. Trimming removed 0 bases at V and 5 bases at J, with 5 bases between. The germline gives CDR1 GTSNPN, CDR2 SVGIG (reference sequence). The CDR3 covers 12 residues.

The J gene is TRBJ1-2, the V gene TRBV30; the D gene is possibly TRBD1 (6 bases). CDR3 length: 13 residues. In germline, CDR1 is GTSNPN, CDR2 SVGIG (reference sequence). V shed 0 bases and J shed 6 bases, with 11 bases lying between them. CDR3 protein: CAWSVRQGNGYTF. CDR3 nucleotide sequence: TGTGCCTGGAGTGTACGTCAGGGGAATGGCTACACCTTC.

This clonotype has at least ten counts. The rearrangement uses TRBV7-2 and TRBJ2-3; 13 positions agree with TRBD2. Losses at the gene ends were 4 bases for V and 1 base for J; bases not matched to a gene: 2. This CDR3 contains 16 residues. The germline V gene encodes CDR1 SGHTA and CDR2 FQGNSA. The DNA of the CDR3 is TGTGCCAGCAGCTACGGGACTAGCGGGGGCACAGATACGCAGTATTTT. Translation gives CASSYGTSGGTDTQYF.

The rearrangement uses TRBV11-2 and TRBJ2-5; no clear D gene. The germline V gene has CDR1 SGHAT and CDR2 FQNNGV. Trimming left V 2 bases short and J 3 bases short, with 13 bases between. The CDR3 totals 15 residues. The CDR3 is CASSLRPGREETQYF. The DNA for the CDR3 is TGTGCCAGCAGCTTACGGCCCGGACGGGAAGAGACCCAGTACTTC.

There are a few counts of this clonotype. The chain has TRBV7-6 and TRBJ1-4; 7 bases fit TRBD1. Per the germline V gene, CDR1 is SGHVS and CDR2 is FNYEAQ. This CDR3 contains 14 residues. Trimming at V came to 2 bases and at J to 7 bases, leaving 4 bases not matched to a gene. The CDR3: CASSLQGVAEKLFF. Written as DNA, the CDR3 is TGTGCCAGCAGCTTACAGGGGGTGGCTGAAAAACTGTTTTTT.

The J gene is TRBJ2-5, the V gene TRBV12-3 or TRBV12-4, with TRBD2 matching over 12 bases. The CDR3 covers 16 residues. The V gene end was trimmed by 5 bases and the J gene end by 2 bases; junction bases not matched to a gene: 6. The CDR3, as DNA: TGTGCCAGCAGTAGAGGACTAGCGGGGCTACAAGAGACCCAGTACTTC. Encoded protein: CASSRGLAGLQETQYF.

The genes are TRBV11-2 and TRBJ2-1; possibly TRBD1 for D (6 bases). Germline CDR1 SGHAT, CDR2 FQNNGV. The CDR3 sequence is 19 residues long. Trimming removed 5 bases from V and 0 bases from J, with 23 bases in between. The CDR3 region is CASSLILRGHPSSYNEQFF. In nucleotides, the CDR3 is TGTGCCAGCAGCCTCATCCTCAGGGGACACCCGAGCTCCTACAATGAGCAGTTCTTC. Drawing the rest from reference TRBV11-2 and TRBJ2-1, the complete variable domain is EAGVAQSPRYKIIEKRQSVAFWCNPISGHATLYWYQQILGQGPKLLIQFQNNGVVDDSQLPKDRFSAERLKGVDSTLKIQPAKLEDSAVYLCASSLILRGHPSSYNEQFFGPGTRLTVL.

The CDR3 DNA reads as TGCAGTGCTAGAGATCTGGCGGGAGTGACAGATACGCAGTATTTT. It encodes CSARDLAGVTDTQYF. This chain links TRBV20-1 with TRBJ2-3; 7 positions match TRBD2. V dropped 0 bases and J dropped 3; count of bases not matched to a gene: 6. CDR1 and CDR2 from the germline V gene are DFQATT and SNEGSKA (reference sequence). The CDR3 runs to 15 residues.

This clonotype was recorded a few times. CDR3 DNA: TGCAGCGTAGCGGGGACGGCTGAAGCTTTCTTT. Amino acid sequence: CSVAGTAEAFF. V usage is TRBV29-1 and J usage is TRBJ1-1, with a weak D call TRBD1 (5 bases). This CDR3 is built from 11 residues. The V and J ends lost 6 bases and 6 bases respectively, with 11 bases between them. Germline CDR1 SQVTM, CDR2 ANQGSEA.

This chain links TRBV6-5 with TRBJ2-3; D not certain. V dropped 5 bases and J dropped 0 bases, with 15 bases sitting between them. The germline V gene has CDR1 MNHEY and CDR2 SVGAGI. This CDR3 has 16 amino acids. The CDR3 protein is CASSPNGLRSTDTQYF. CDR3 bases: TGTGCCAGCAGTCCAAACGGTTTACGGAGCACAGATACGCAGTATTTT.

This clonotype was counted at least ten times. The CDR3 protein is CASSYRTSADTQYF. Here the CDR3 DNA reads TGTGCCAGCAGTTACCGGACTAGCGCAGATACGCAGTATTTT. The gene calls are TRBV6-5 and TRBJ2-3; 9 nucleotides agree with TRBD2. Per the germline V gene, CDR1 is MNHEY and CDR2 is SVGAGI. CDR3 length: 14 amino acids. J was trimmed by 4 bases and V by 2 bases; bases with no gene match: 1.